This T cell receptor beta chain was recovered during a study of metastatic and nonmetastatic thyroid tumors. Across the whole study: It was across blood and tumor or nodule tissue from malignant and benign thyroid patients that repertoires were compared.

None of the patients had undergone any treatment ahead of thyroid surgery. Using MiXCR, TCRdb re-called clones from the PCR reads. The sample consists of about 69,000 clones, 12% to 15% of them appearing once. Comments on this clone: A clone one base away is much larger, so this may be a read error.

CDR1 is SGDLS and CDR2 is YYNGEE in the germline V gene. The CDR3 spans 12 residues. Between the trimmed V and J ends, which lost 4 bases and 7 bases, there was a span of 10 bases. Sequenced input: blood. This clonotype was sampled from a male donor with papillary thyroid cancer or a benign thyroid nodule (not recorded which). Some clones in this sample may be carry-over from other donors' samples. The chain uses TRBV9 and TRBJ2-3; D not certain. The CDR3 DNA sequence: TGTGCCAGCAGCTTAGAGGATAATACGCAGTATTTT. It specifies CASSLEDNTQYF.